These 27 T cell receptor beta chains share one sample of origin, sequenced in a study of T cell responses to AZD1222 COVID-19 vaccine. TCRdb's table, derived via immunoSEQ multiplex PCR, lists solely in-frame clones and lacks some. The sample records about 190,000 clones, approximately 94% being singletons. Specimen: peripheral blood, collected on day 0 of AZD1222 vaccination. These receptors were taken from an adult in good health.

CDR3 sequence reads: CASSQDPPGGGGGNTIYF. The CDR3 region has the DNA TGCGCCAGCAGCCAAGACCCCCCCGGGGGCGGTGGTGGAAACACCATATATTTT. The gene calls are TRBV4-1 and TRBJ1-3, with D possibly being TRBD1 (6 bases). Germline V lookup: CDR1 MGHRA, CDR2 YSYEKL. The CDR3 runs to 18 residues. V shed 0 bases and J shed 3 bases, with 18 bases lying between them.

The rearrangement links TRBV5-6 to TRBJ1-4; D uncertain. Germline CDR1 and CDR2: SGHDT and YYEEEE. This CDR3 comprises 15 residues. The V and J ends lost 0 bases and 0 bases respectively, with 6 bases between them. The CDR3 is CASSLVPATNEKLFF. CDR3 nucleotides: TGTGCCAGCAGCTTGGTGCCAGCAACTAATGAAAAACTGTTTTTT.

The rearrangement links TRBV7-9 to TRBJ1-1; TRBD1 matches at 11 bases. J lost 6 bases, V lost 0 bases, and 3 bases had no gene match. This CDR3 is 15 amino acids long. Germline V CDR1 and CDR2: SEHNR, FQNEAQ (reference sequence). Written as DNA, the CDR3 is TGTGCCAGCAGCTTAGCCGGGACAGGGGGGTCTGAAGCTTTCTTT. Amino acids: CASSLAGTGGSEAFF.

This chain joins TRBV19 and TRBJ2-1; no clear D gene. CDR1 is LNHDA, CDR2 SQIVND, per germline (reference sequence). Trimming left V 6 bases short and J 8 bases short, with 14 bases between. The CDR3 consists of 13 residues. CDR3 protein: CASSVRQLDEQFF. The CDR3 region has the DNA TGTGCCAGTAGCGTTCGTCAACTCGATGAGCAGTTCTTC.

The chain couples TRBV19 to TRBJ1-2; TRBD1 is a possible D gene (6 bases). This CDR3 has 13 amino acids. V was trimmed by 5 bases and J by 13 bases, leaving 20 bases between them. Germline CDR1 LNHDA, CDR2 SQIVND (reference sequence). CDR3 bases: TGTGCCAGTAGTTCCGATCCGGGACAACCCCGCACCTTC. This translates into CASSSDPGQPRTF.

The chain employs TRBV19 and TRBJ2-1; D may correspond to TRBD1 or TRBD2 (5 bases each). V lost 10 bases and J lost 1, with 17 bases in between. CDR3 length: 15 amino acids. Germline V lookup: CDR1 LNHDA, CDR2 SQIVND (reference sequence). CDR3 DNA sequence: TGTGCCACCCTTGGGGGTGGGGGTTCCTACAATGAGCAGTTCTTC. Its translation: CATLGGGGSYNEQFF.

The V gene is TRBV28, the J gene TRBJ1-6; D might be TRBD1 (5 bases). Per germline, CDR1 MDHEN and CDR2 SYDVKM. CDR3 length: 15 amino acids. V was shortened by 10 bases and J by 14 bases, with 27 bases between the two germline ends. The CDR3 here is CAISQSWGGKRALHF. The CDR3 DNA follows: TGTGCCATCTCGCAATCGTGGGGGGGGAAGAGGGCCCTCCACTTT.

The chain links TRBV6-5 to TRBJ1-1, with D uncertain. The CDR3 runs to 12 residues. Deletions cut 7 bases from V and 1 base from J, with 7 bases between. Germline V gene data show CDR1 as MNHEY and CDR2 as SVGAGI. CDR3 sequence (DNA): TGTGCCAGCACCCACAGGAACACTGAAGCTTTCTTT. Translating it yields CASTHRNTEAFF.

The chain couples TRBV10-3 to TRBJ1-1; 7 bases fit TRBD1. Germline V gene lookup returns CDR1 ENHRY and CDR2 SYGVKD. V trimming: 3 bases; J trimming: 4 bases; junction bases outside the gene matches: 2. This CDR3 is 13 amino acids long. CDR3: CAISEQGPTEAFF. CDR3 DNA sequence: TGTGCCATCAGTGAACAGGGGCCCACTGAAGCTTTCTTT.

The CDR3 loop reads CASSLAATDTQYF. The DNA of the CDR3 is TGTGCCAGCAGCTTGGCAGCCACAGATACGCAGTATTTT. J is TRBJ2-3 and V is TRBV7-9; D not certain. The CDR3 runs 13 residues. Germline values: CDR1 SEHNR, CDR2 FQNEAQ (reference sequence). V was cut by 3 bases and J by 2 bases, with 6 bases left in between.

In nucleotides, the CDR3 is TGTGCCAGTAGCCCTGGCCGTGTGGATGGCTACACCTTC. It is translated as CASSPGRVDGYTF. The chain is built from TRBV19 and TRBJ1-2; unclear D gene. Germline values: CDR1 LNHDA, CDR2 SQIVND (reference sequence). The CDR3 has 13 residues. Between the trimmed V and J ends, which lost 6 bases and 6 bases, there was a span of 14 bases.

The chain joins TRBV28 to TRBJ1-4; D remains ambiguous. Germline CDR1 reads MDHEN; CDR2 reads SYDVKM. This CDR3 spans 13 amino acids. The V and J ends lost 5 bases and 10 bases respectively, with 14 bases between them. CDR3 nucleotide sequence: TGTGCCAGCAGTCCCCCTTCTGTCGGAAAACTGTTTTTT. Its translation: CASSPPSVGKLFF. Together with reference TRBV28 and TRBJ1-4, the CDR3 gives the full variable domain: DVKVTQSSRYLVKRTGEKVFLECVQDMDHENMFWYRQDPGLGLRLIYFSYDVKMKEKGDIPEGYSVSREKKERFSLILESASTNQTSMYLCASSPPSVGKLFFGSGTQLSVL.

The chain is built from TRBV6-1 and TRBJ1-1; 9 positions agree with TRBD1. CDR3 length equals 17 residues. Looked up from germline, CDR1 is MNHNS and CDR2 is SASEGT. With V trimmed by 2 bases and J by 4 bases, 11 bases remained unmatched. The CDR3 nucleotides read TGTGCCAGCAGTGAAATCCCTTGGGGACAGGGTGGCACTGAAGCTTTCTTT. Translated: CASSEIPWGQGGTEAFF.

V is TRBV14 and J is TRBJ1-4; 8 nucleotides agree with TRBD1. Per the germline V gene, CDR1 is SGHDN and CDR2 is FVKESK. Trimming cost V 4 bases and J 6 bases; bases outside gene matches: 13. The CDR3 is 17 residues long. The DNA of the CDR3 is TGTGCCAGCAGCCCTACCCCAGGGGGCGTCCGTTATGAAAAACTGTTTTTT. Translating it yields CASSPTPGGVRYEKLFF.

This chain links TRBV7-9 with TRBJ2-6, with D unclear. CDR1 and CDR2 from the germline V gene are SEHNR and FQNEAQ (reference sequence). V shed 2 bases and J shed 4 bases, with 9 bases lying between them. The CDR3 consists of 15 residues. The CDR3 nucleotides read TGTGCCAGCAGCTTAAGTGGTTCGGGGGCCAACGTCCTGACTTTC. Translation: CASSLSGSGANVLTF.

The rearrangement uses TRBV7-2 and TRBJ2-3; the match to TRBD2 covers 7 bases. CDR3 length: 17 amino acids. V was clipped by 5 bases and J by 2 bases; unmatched bases: 13. Germline V CDR1 and CDR2: SGHTA, FQGNSA. This CDR3 is CASSRRQTGLLTDTQYF. CDR3 coding DNA: TGTGCCAGCAGCCGGCGACAGACGGGACTACTCACAGATACGCAGTATTTT.

This chain connects TRBV5-1 to TRBJ1-3; tentatively, D is TRBD1 (6 bases). The CDR3 has 16 residues. Germline lookup yields CDR1 SGHRS and CDR2 YFSETQ. V lost 1 base, J lost 0 bases, and 11 bases lay in between. The CDR3 sequence: CASSLTGLSSGNTIYF. DNA of the CDR3: TGCGCCAGCAGCTTGACAGGGTTGAGCTCTGGAAACACCATATATTTT.

This clone has just a few counts. The V and J genes are TRBV7-3 and TRBJ1-1; D may be TRBD1 (5 bases). Trimming left V 4 bases short and J 6 bases short, with 15 bases between. CDR3 size: 14 residues. Germline CDR1 and CDR2: SGHTA and FQGTGA. CDR3 DNA: TGTGCCAGCAGCTCGTCTGGACATCGGTCTGAAGCTTTCTTT. This sequence encodes CASSSSGHRSEAFF.

The chain joins TRBV27 to TRBJ2-7, with TRBD1 identical over 9 bases. Germline trimming cut 8 bases from V and 2 bases from J; bases unmatched to any gene: 13. Germline V CDR1 and CDR2: MNHEY, SMNVEV (reference sequence). This CDR3 spans 16 amino acids. CDR3 in amino acids: CASGKDTGGGAYEQYF. The CDR3 DNA sequence: TGTGCCAGCGGCAAGGATACAGGGGGCGGTGCCTACGAGCAGTACTTC.

The genes are TRBV27 and TRBJ1-1, with 9 nucleotides matching TRBD1. The CDR3 extends over 14 amino acids. J gave up 5 bases and V 5 bases, and 6 bases lay outside the gene matches. CDR1 is MNHEY and CDR2 is SMNVEV in the germline V gene (reference sequence). The CDR3 DNA reads TGTGCCAGCAGTCTACAGGGGGCCCGAACTGAAGCTTTCTTT. It codes for CASSLQGARTEAFF.

Of note for this clone: This CDR3 is also generated by other DNA sequences in the sample. The chain is built from TRBV19 and TRBJ2-2; 7 bases line up with TRBD1. Unmatched junction bases numbered 6, after V lost 5 bases and J lost 0 bases. The CDR3 has 16 residues. CDR1 is LNHDA, CDR2 SQIVND, per germline (reference sequence). CDR3 nucleotides: TGTGCCAGTAGTTTGGTCCAGGGGGCGAACACCGGGGAGCTGTTTTTT. Translating it yields CASSLVQGANTGELFF.

This chain connects TRBV6-1 to TRBJ2-6, with a possible D match to TRBD2 (5 bases). Trimming removed 2 bases at V and 12 bases at J, with 14 bases between. This CDR3 is 14 amino acids long. The germline gives CDR1 MNHNS, CDR2 SASEGT. As DNA, the CDR3 is TGTGCCAGCAGTGAAAAGAGGGCAGTGAGCGTCCTGACTTTC. This gives the protein CASSEKRAVSVLTF.

The rearrangement joins TRBV11-3 to TRBJ1-1, with TRBD1 as a possible D gene (5 bases). Germline CDR1 and CDR2: SGHNT and YENEEA. V was shortened by 3 bases and J by 3 bases, with 11 bases between the two germline ends. This CDR3 has 14 residues. The CDR3 bases are TGTGCCAGCAGCTTCGGTGGGGGGTACACTGAAGCTTTCTTT. Its translation: CASSFGGGYTEAFF.

The chain uses TRBV6-2 or TRBV6-3 and TRBJ1-1, with D unclear. Trimming shortened V by 2 bases and J by 5 bases, and 9 bases separated the two germline ends. Germline assignment: CDR1 MNHEY and CDR2 SVGEGT. The CDR3 length is 13 residues. CDR3 in amino acids: CASSYRPKTEAFF. CDR3 DNA sequence: TGTGCCAGCAGTTACCGACCGAAGACTGAAGCTTTCTTT.

This clone appeared once. The chain uses TRBV10-3 and TRBJ2-1; 7 bases agree with TRBD2. This CDR3 is built from 14 residues. V was pared by 3 bases and J by 4 bases, with 3 bases of the junction left unmatched. Looked up from germline, CDR1 is ENHRY and CDR2 is SYGVKD. The CDR3 loop is CAISDRREYNEQFF. The CDR3 DNA reads TGTGCCATCAGTGATCGGCGGGAGTACAATGAGCAGTTCTTC.

As concerns this clone: At the DNA level, this CDR3 is encoded by other sequences in the same sample as well. V and J are TRBV11-3 and TRBJ2-7, with D unclear. The CDR3 spans 14 residues. Trimming shortened V by 1 base and J by 0 bases, and 7 bases separated the two germline ends. Germline CDR1 is SGHNT and CDR2 is YENEEA. The CDR3 reads CASSLGPSSYEQYF. The DNA for the CDR3 is TGTGCCAGCAGCTTAGGGCCCAGCTCCTACGAGCAGTACTTC.

The V and J genes are TRBV9 and TRBJ2-7; 10 bases are shared with TRBD2. Germline CDR1 reads SGDLS; CDR2 reads YYNGEE. CDR3 length: 15 amino acids. The trim removed 0 bases at V and 3 bases at J, leaving 3 bases unmatched. The CDR3 protein is CASSVGASGGYEQYF. CDR3 DNA sequence: TGTGCCAGCAGCGTAGGGGCTAGCGGGGGCTACGAGCAGTACTTC. Using reference TRBV9 and TRBJ2-7 for the parts outside the CDR3, the full variable domain is DSGVTQTPKHLITATGQRVTLRCSPRSGDLSVYWYQQSLDQGLQFLIQYYNGEERAKGNILERFSAQQFPDLHSELNLSSLELGDSALYFCASSVGASGGYEQYFGPGTRLTVT.